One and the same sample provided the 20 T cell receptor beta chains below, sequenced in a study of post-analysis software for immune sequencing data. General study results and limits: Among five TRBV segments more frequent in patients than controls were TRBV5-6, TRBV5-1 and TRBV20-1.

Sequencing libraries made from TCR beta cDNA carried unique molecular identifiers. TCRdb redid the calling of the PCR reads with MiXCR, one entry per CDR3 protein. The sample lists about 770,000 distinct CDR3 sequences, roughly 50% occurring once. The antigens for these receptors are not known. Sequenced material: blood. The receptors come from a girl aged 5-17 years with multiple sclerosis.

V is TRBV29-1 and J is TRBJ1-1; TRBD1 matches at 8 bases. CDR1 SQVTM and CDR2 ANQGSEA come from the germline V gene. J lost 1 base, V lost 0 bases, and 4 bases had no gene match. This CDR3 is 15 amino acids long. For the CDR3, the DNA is TGCAGCGTTGAAGACCCCGGGACAGGGAACACTGAAGCTTTCTTT. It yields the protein CSVEDPGTGNTEAFF. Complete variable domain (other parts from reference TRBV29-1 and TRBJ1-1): SAVISQKPSRDICQRGTSLTIQCQVDSQVTMMFWYRQQPGQSLTLIATANQGSEATYESGFVIDKFPISRPNLTFSTLTVSNMSPEDSSIYLCSVEDPGTGNTEAFFGQGTRLTVV.

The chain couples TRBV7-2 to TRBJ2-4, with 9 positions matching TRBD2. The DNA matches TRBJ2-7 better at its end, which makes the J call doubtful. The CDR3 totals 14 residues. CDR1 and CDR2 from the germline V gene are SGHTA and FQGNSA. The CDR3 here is CASSFSGSWYEQYF. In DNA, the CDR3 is TGTGCCAGCAGCTTTAGCGGGAGCTGGTACGAGCAGTACTTC.

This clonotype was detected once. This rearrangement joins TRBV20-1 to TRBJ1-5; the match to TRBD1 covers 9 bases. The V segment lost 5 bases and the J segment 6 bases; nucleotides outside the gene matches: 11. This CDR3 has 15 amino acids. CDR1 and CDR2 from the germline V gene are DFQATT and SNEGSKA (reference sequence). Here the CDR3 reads CSAQDGQGKGQPQHF. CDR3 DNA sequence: TGCAGTGCTCAGGACGGACAGGGGAAAGGTCAGCCCCAGCATTTT.

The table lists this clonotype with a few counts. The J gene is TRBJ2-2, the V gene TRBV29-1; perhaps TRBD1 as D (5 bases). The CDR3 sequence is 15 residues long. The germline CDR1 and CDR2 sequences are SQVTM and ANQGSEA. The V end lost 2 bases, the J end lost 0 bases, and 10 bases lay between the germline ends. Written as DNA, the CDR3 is TGCAGCGTTGAACGTACAGGAACGAACACCGGGGAGCTGTTTTTT. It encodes CSVERTGTNTGELFF.

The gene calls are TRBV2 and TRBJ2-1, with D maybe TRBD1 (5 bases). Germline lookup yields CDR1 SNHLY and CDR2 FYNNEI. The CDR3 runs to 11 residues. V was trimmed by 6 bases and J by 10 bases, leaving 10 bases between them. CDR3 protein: CASSDPGEQFF. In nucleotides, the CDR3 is TGTGCCAGCAGCGATCCAGGGGAGCAGTTCTTC.

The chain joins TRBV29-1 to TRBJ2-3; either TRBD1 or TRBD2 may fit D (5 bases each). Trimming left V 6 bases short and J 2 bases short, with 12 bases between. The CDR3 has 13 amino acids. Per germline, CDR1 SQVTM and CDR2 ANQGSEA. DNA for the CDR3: TGCAGCGTATCTTTCGGGACCACAGATACGCAGTATTTT. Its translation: CSVSFGTTDTQYF.

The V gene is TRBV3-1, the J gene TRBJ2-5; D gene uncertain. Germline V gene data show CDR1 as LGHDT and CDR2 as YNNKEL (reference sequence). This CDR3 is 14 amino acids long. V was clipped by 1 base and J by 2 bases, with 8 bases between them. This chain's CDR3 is CASSQALSQETQYF. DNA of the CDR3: TGTGCCAGCAGCCAAGCGTTGTCTCAAGAGACCCAGTACTTC.

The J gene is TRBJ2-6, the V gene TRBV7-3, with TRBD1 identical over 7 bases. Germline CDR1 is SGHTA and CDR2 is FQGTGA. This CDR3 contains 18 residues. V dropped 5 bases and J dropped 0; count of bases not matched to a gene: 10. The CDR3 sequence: CASSQTTGLPSGANVLTF. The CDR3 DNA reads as TGTGCCAGCAGCCAAACGACAGGGCTCCCCTCTGGGGCCAACGTCCTGACTTTC.

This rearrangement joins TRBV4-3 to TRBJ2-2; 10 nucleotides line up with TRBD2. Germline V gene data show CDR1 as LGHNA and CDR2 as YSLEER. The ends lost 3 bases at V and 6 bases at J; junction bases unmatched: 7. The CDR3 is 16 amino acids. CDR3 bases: TGCGCCAGCAGCCAGGACAGCGGGAGGGGTTCCGGGGAGCTGTTTTTT. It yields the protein CASSQDSGRGSGELFF.

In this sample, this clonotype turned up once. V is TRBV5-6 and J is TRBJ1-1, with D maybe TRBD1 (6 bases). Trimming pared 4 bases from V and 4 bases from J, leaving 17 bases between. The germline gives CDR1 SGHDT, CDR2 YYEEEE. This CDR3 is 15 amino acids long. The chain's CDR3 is CASSPPRGLRTEAFF. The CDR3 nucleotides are TGTGCCAGCAGCCCGCCTCGGGGGCTGCGCACTGAAGCTTTCTTT.

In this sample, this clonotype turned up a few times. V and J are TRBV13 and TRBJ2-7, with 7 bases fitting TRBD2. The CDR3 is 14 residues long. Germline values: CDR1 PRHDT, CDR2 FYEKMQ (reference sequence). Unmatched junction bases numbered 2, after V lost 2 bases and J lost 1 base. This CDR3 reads CASSLKLASYEQYF. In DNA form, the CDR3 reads TGTGCCAGCAGCTTAAAACTAGCGTCCTACGAGCAGTACTTC.

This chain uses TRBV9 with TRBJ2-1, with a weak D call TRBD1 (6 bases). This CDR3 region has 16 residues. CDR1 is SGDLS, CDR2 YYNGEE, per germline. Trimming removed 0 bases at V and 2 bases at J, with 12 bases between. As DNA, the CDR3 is TGTGCCAGCAGCGTAGGGGCAAGGGGGACCTACAATGAGCAGTTCTTC. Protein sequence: CASSVGARGTYNEQFF.

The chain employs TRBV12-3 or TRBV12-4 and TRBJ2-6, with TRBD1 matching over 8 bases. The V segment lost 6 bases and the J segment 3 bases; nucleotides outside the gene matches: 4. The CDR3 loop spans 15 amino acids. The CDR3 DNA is TGTGCCAGCAGCTCCAGGGGGCTTGGGGCCAACGTCCTGACTTTC. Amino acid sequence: CASSSRGLGANVLTF.

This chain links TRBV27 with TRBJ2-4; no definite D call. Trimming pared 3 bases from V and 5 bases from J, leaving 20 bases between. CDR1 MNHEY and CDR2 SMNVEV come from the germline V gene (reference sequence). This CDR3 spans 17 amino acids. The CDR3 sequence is CASSLLSTKWWENIQYF. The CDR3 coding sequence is TGTGCCAGCAGTTTGCTCTCAACCAAGTGGTGGGAAAACATTCAGTACTTC.

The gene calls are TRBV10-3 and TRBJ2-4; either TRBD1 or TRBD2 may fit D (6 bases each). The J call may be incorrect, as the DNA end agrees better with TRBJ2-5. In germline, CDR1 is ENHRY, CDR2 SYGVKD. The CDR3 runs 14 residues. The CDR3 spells CAISEGGQGETQYF. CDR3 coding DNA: TGTGCCATCAGTGAGGGAGGGCAGGGGGAGACCCAGTACTTC.

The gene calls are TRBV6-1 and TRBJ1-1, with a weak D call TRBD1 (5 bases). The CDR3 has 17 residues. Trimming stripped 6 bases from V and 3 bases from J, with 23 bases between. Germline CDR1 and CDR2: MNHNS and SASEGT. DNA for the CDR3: TGTGCCAGCAGCCCCGACAACAGGTTCCTGGGGCACACTGAAGCTTTCTTT. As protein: CASSPDNRFLGHTEAFF.

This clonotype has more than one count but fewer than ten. CDR3 bases: TGTGCCACCAGCAGAGTATCTAGCGGGAGGAGTAATGAGCAGTTCTTC. It codes for CATSRVSSGRSNEQFF. The V call is TRBV15, the J call TRBJ2-1, with TRBD2 matching over 11 bases. The CDR3 is 16 residues long. Germline trimming cut 1 base from V and 7 bases from J; bases unmatched to any gene: 6. Germline assignment: CDR1 LNHNV and CDR2 YYDKDF (reference sequence). Full variable domain (outside the CDR3, taken from reference TRBV15 and TRBJ2-1): DAMVIQNPRYQVTQFGKPVTLSCSQTLNHNVMYWYQQKSSQAPKLLFHYYDKDFNNEADTPDNFQSRRPNTSFCFLDIRSPGLGDTAMYLCATSRVSSGRSNEQFFGPGTRLTVL.

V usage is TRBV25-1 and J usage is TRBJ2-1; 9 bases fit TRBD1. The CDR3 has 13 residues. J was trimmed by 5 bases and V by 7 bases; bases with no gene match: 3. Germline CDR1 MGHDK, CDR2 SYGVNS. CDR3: CASKGQGDNEQFF. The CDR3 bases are TGTGCCAGCAAGGGACAGGGAGACAATGAGCAGTTCTTC.

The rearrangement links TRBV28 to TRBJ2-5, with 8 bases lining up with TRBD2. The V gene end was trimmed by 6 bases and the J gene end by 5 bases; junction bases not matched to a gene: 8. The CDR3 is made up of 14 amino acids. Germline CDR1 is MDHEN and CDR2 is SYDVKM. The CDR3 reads CASSVRGGRETQYF. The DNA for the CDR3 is TGTGCCAGCAGCGTCCGGGGGGGGAGGGAGACCCAGTACTTC.

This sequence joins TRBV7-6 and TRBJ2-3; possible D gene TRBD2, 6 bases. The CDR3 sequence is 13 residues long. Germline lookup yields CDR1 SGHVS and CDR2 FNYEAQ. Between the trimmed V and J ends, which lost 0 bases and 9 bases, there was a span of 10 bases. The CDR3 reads CASSLAEGRTQYF. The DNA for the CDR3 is TGTGCCAGCAGCTTAGCGGAGGGGAGGACGCAGTATTTT.